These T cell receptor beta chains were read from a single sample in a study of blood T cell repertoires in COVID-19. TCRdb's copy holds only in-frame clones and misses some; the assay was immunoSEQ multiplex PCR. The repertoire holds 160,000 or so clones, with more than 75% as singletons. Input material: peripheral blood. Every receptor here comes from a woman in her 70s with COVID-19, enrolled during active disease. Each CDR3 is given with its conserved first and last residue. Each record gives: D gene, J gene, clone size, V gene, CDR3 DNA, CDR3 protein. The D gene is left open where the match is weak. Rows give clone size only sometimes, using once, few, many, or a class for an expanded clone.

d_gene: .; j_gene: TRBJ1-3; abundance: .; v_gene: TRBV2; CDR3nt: TGTGCCAGCAGTCAAGGATCCCACGGAGGGGACACCATATATTTT; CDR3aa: CASSQGSHGGDTIYF
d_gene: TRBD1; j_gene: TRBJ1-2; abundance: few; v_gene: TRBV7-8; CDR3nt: TGTGCCAGCAGCAGAGGACAGGTCGATAACTATGGCTACACCTTC; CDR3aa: CASSRGQVDNYGYTF
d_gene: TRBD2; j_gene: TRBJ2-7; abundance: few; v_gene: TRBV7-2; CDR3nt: TGTGCCAGCAGCTTATCGGGCGGGGGGGCCCACGAGCAGTACTTC; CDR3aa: CASSLSGGGAHEQYF
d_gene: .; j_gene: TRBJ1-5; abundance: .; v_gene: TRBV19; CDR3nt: TGTGCCAGTAGTATAGAGGGCAGCCCAGCGGGAGGCAATCAGCCCCAGCATTTT; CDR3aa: CASSIEGSPAGGNQPQHF
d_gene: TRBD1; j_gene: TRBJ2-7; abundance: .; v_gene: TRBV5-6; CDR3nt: TGTGCCAGCAGCCCGGGACAGTATAACGAGCAGTACTTC; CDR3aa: CASSPGQYNEQYF
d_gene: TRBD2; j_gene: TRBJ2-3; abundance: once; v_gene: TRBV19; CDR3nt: TGTGCCAGTAGTATAACAGCGGGGGGACATACGCAGTATTTT; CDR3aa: CASSITAGGHTQYF
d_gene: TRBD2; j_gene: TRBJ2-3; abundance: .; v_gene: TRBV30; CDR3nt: TGTGCCTGGAGACCGGGACTAGCGGGGGGTTTCACAGATACGCAGTATTTT; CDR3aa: CAWRPGLAGGFTDTQYF
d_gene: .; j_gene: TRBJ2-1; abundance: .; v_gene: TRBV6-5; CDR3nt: TGTGCCAGCAGTTATAACGCGGGGGCCCGAAACAATGAGCAGTTCTTC; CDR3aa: CASSYNAGARNNEQFF
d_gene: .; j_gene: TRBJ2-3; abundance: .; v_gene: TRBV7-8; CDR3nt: TGTGCCAGCAGGCTCACGTGGGCCCCAGATACGCAGTATTTT; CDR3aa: CASRLTWAPDTQYF
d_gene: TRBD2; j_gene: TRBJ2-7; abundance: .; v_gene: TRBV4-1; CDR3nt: TGCGCCAGCAGCCCGGGGGGAGCGGGCATTTACTCCTACGAGCAGTACTTC; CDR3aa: CASSPGGAGIYSYEQYF
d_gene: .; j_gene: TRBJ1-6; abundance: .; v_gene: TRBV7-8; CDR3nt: TGTGCCAGCAGCCCCTACCCGGGGGTCTCGGGGAATTCACCCCTCCACTTT; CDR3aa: CASSPYPGVSGNSPLHF
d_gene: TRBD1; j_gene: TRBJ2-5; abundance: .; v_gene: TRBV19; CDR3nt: TGTGCCAGTAGTAGAGGGACAGGGGGAGTCCAAGAGACCCAGTACTTC; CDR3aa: CASSRGTGGVQETQYF
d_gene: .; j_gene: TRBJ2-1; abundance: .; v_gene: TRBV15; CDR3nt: TGTGCCACCAGCATAGTCGGGGTAAATGAGCAGTTCTTC; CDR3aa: CATSIVGVNEQFF
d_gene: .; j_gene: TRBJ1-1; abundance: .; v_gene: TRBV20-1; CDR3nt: TGCAGTGCAGGGGACACTGAAGCTTTCTTT; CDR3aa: CSAGDTEAFF
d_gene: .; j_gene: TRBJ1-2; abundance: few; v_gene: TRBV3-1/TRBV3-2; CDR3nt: TGTGCCAGCAGCCGAGGTCGGGGCTACACCTTC; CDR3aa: CASSRGRGYTF
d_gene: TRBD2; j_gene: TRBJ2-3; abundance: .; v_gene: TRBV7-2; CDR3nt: TGTGCCAGCAGCTTAGGCTCTGGGAGCGGGGGAGTAGATACGCAGTATTTT; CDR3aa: CASSLGSGSGGVDTQYF
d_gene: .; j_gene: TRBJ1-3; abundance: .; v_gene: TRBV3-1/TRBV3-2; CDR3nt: TGTGCCAGCAGCCAAGCCCGACAGTCCTCTGGAAACACCATATATTTT; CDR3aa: CASSQARQSSGNTIYF
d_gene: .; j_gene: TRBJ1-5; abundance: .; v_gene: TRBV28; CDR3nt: TGTGCCAGCAGTACACCCCAGGGTACTCAGCCCCAGCATTTT; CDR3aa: CASSTPQGTQPQHF
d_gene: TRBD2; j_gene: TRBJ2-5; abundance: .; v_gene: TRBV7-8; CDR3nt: TGTGCCAGCAGCCCAATGGGTGCGGGGGGCGGATCAGAGACCCAGTACTTC; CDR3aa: CASSPMGAGGGSETQYF
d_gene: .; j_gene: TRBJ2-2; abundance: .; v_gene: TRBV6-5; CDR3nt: TGTGCCAGCAGGCCGACAGGCTCGAACACCGGGGAGCTGTTTTTT; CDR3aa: CASRPTGSNTGELFF
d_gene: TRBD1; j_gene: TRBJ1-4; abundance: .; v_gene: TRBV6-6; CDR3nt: TGTGCCAGCAGTTCCGCCAGGGGGAATAATGAAAAACTGTTTTTT; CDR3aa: CASSSARGNNEKLFF
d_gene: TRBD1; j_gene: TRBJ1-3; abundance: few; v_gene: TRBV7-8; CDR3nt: TGTGCCAGCAGCTCGTTGACAGGGTCGAGCTCTGGAAACACCATATATTTT; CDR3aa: CASSSLTGSSSGNTIYF
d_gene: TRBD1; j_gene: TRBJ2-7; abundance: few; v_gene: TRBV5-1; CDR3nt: TGCGCCAGCAGCTTCGGGACAGGGGTTGCCTACGAGCAGTACTTC; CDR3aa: CASSFGTGVAYEQYF
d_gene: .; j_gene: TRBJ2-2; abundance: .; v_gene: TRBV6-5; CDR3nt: TGTGCCAGCAGTTCGGGACTTCTCGAGCTGTTTTTT; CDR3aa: CASSSGLLELFF
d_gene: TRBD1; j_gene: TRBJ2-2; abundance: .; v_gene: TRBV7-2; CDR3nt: TGTGCCAGCAGCTGGACAGGGGGCGTCACCGGGGAGCTGTTTTTT; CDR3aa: CASSWTGGVTGELFF
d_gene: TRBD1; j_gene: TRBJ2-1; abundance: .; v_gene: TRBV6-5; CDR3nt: TGTGCCAGCAGTTCGTCCGAGGGGGCGAACAATGAGCAGTTCTTC; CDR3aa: CASSSSEGANNEQFF
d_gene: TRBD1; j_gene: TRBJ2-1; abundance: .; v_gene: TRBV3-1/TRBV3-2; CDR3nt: TGTGCCAGTTTCGGTTGGGGACAGGGGCAATACAATGAGCAGTTCTTC; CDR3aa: CASFGWGQGQYNEQFF
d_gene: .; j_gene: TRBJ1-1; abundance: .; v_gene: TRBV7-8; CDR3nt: TGTGCCAGCAGCCCACCGGCGAGGGGGAATGGGTTCACTGAAGCTTTCTTT; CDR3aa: CASSPPARGNGFTEAFF
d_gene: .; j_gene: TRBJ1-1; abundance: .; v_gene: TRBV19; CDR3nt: TGTGCCAGTACCGCTATAAGCGGGGGGGGTTCTGCTGAAGCTTTCTTT; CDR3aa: CASTAISGGGSAEAFF
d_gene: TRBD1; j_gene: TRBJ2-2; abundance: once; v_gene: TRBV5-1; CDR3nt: TGCGCCAGCAGCCCTCAAACAGGGGTGAACACCGGGGAGCTGTTTTTT; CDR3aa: CASSPQTGVNTGELFF
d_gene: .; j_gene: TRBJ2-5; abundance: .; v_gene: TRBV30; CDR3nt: TGTGCCTGCGGGGACACCCAAGAGACCCAGTACTTC; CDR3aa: CACGDTQETQYF
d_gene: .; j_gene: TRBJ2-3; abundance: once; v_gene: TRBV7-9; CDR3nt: TGTGCCAGCAGCTTAGGAGTGACTAGAGGAGATACGCAGTATTTT; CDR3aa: CASSLGVTRGDTQYF
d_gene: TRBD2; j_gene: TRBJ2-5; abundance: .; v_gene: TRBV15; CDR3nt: TGTGCCACCAGCAGTCCTAGCGGGGGTAGCTTTCGAGAGACCCAGTACTTC; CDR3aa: CATSSPSGGSFRETQYF
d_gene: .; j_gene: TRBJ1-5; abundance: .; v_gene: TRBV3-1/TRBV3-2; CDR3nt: TGTGCCAGCAGCCCTAGGTGGACAAATGATCAGCCCCAGCATTTT; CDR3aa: CASSPRWTNDQPQHF
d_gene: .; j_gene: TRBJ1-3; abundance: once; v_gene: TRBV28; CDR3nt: TGTGCCAGCAGCCTACAGGGCCTCCCAGGCACCATATATTTT; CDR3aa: CASSLQGLPGTIYF
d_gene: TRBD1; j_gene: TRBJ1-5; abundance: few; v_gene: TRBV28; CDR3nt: TGTGCCAGCAGTTTAAAAGGGACAGGGGAAAAGCCCCAGCATTTT; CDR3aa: CASSLKGTGEKPQHF
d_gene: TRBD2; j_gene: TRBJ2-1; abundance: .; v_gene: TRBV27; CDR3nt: TGTGCCAGCAGTTTAACGACAGCGGGGTTGAATGAGCAGTTCTTC; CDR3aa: CASSLTTAGLNEQFF
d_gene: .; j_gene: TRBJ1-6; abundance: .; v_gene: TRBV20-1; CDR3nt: TGCAGTGCTAGTCCATCGGAGGGGACCCTCCACTTT; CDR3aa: CSASPSEGTLHF
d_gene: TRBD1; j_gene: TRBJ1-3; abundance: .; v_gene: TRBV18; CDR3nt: TGTGCCAGCTCACGTGCGACAGGGGGCTCTGGAAACACCATATATTTT; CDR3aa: CASSRATGGSGNTIYF
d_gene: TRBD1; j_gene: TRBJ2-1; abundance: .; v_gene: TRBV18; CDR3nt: TGTGCCAGCTCATCCCGGGACAGGGTCAATGAGCAGTTCTTC; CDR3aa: CASSSRDRVNEQFF
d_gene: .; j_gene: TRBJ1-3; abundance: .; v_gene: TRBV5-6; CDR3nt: TGTGCCAGCAGCTTGAACAGTCTAAACACCATATATTTT; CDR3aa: CASSLNSLNTIYF
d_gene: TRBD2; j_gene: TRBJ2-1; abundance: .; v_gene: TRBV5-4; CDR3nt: TGTGCCAGCAGCACTAGCGGGGGGGCGTACAATGAGCAGTTCTTC; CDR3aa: CASSTSGGAYNEQFF
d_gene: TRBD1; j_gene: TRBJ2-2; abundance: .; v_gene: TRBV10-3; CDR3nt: TGTGCCATCAGTGACCACTGGACAGGGAACACCGGGGAGCTGTTTTTT; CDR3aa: CAISDHWTGNTGELFF
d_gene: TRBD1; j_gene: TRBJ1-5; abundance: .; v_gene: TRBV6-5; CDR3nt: TGTGCCAGCAGCTTGGACAGGGTGGGCAATCAGCCCCAGCATTTT; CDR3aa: CASSLDRVGNQPQHF
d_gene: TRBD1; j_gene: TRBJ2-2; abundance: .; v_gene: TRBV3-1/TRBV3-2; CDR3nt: TGTGCCAGCAGCCAAGGGGACAGGGTCACCGGGGAGCTGTTTTTT; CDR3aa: CASSQGDRVTGELFF
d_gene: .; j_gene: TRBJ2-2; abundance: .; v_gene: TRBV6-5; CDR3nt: TGTGCCAGCAGGGACAGGAACACCGGGGAGCTGTTTTTT; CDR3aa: CASRDRNTGELFF
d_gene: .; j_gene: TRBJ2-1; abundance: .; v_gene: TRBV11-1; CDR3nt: TGTGCCAGCAGCTCCCGGTGGCTAGTAGGCCACAATGAGCAGTTCTTC; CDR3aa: CASSSRWLVGHNEQFF
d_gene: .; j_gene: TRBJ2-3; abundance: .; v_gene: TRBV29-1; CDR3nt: TGCAGCGTTGGCGAAATCCATAGCACAGATACGCAGTATTTT; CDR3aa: CSVGEIHSTDTQYF
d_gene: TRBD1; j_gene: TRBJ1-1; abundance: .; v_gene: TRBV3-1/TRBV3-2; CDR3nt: TGTGCCAGCAGCTACATGGGGACAGCGAACACTGAAGCTTTCTTT; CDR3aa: CASSYMGTANTEAFF
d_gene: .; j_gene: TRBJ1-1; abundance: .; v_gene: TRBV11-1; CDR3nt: TGTGCCAGCAGCCCGCGGAGGGGACCTCAGACTGAAGCTTTCTTT; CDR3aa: CASSPRRGPQTEAFF
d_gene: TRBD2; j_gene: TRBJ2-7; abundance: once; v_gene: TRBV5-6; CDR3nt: TGTGCCAGCAGCTCTAGCGGGGTCTCCTACGAGCAGTACTTC; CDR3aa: CASSSSGVSYEQYF
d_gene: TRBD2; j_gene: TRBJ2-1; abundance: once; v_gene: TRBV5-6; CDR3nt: TGTGCCAGCAGCCAGGGACTAGCGGGGGGGTATCTTACCTACAATGAGCAGTTCTTC; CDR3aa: CASSQGLAGGYLTYNEQFF
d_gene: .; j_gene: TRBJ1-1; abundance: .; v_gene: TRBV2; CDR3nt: TGTGCCAGCAGTGAAGCGCTTCATCTAGGCAGTATAAACACTGAAGCTTTCTTT; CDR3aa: CASSEALHLGSINTEAFF
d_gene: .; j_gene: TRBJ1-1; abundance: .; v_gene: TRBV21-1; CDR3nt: TGTGCCAGCAGCAAAAATCAGGCCCAGCTGGACACTGAAGCTTTCTTT; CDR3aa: CASSKNQAQLDTEAFF
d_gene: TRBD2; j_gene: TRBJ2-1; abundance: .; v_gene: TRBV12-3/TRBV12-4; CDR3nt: TGTGCCAGCACCTGGGGGGGGTTCGGTGAGCAGTTCTTC; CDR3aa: CASTWGGFGEQFF
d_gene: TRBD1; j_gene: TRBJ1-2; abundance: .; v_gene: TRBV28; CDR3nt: TGTGCCAGCAGTTTAGGACAGGGAGGCTATGGCTACACCTTC; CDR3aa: CASSLGQGGYGYTF
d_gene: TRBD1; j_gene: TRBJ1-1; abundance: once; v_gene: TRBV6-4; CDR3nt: TGTGCCAGCAGTGACCCTACCGGGACAGCGAACACTGAAGCTTTCTTT; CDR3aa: CASSDPTGTANTEAFF
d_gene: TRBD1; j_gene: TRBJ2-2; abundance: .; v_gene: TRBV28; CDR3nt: TGTGCCAGCCTAAGCCCCGGACAGGGGCGCACCGGGGAGCTGTTTTTT; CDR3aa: CASLSPGQGRTGELFF
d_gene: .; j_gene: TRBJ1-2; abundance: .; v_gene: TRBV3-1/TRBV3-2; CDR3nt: TGTGCCAGCAGCCAAGAGCTAAGGGCGGGTAACTATGGCTACACCTTC; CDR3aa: CASSQELRAGNYGYTF